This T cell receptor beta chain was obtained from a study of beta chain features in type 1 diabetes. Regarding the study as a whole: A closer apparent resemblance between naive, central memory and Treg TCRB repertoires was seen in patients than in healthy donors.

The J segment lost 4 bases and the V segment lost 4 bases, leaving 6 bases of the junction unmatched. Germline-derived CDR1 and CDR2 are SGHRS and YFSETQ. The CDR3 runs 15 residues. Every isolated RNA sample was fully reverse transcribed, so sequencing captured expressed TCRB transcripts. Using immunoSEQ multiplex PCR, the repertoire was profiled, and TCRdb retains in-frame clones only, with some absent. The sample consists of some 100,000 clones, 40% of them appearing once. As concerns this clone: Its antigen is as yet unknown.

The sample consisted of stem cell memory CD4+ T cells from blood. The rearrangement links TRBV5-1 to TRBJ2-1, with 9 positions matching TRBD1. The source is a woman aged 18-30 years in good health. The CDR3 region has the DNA TGCGCCAGCAGCGACGCCGGGACAGGGTACAATGAGCAGTTCTTC. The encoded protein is CASSDAGTGYNEQFF.